The sample holds one count of the clone carrying this TCR beta chain. CDR1 and CDR2 from the germline V gene are MNHNY and SVGAGI (reference sequence). This CDR3 is built from 12 residues. V lost 5 bases, J lost 7 bases, and 2 bases stayed unmatched. Here immunoSEQ multiplex PCR was the method, and the copy in TCRdb shows in-frame clones only, minus some. The table has approximately 99,000 clones, 70% to 90% seen once. The sample belongs to a study of OX40 agonist ivuxolimab in advanced cancers. Study information: 30% to 40% of patients had received prior checkpoint inhibitor therapy.

The chain is built from TRBV6-6 and TRBJ2-1; the match to TRBD2 covers 7 bases. The receptor comes from an adult with an advanced solid tumor such as melanoma, head and neck, liver or kidney cancer. The sample in question was CD4+ or CD8+ T cells sorted from blood, obtained in a trial of the OX40 agonist ivuxolimab. As DNA, the CDR3 is TGTGCCAGCAGTACGGGGGGAAATGAGCAGTTCTTC. Translation gives CASSTGGNEQFF.